This T cell receptor (beta chain) was documented in a study of blood T cell repertoires in COVID-19. Assay: immunoSEQ multiplex PCR; the TCRdb copy retains only in-frame clones and omits some. This table has fewer than 200,000 clones, around 84% appearing once. This CDR3 is built from 14 residues. Germline-derived CDR1 and CDR2 are SGHDT and YYEEEE. V gave up 0 bases and J gave up 7 bases, with 10 bases separating them. The specimen was peripheral blood. The rearrangement uses TRBV5-6 and TRBJ1-4; D gene uncertain. The origin of this receptor is a man aged 40-49 years with active or convalescent COVID-19. The CDR3 sequence is CASSLGRLSEKLFF. In DNA, the CDR3 is TGTGCCAGCAGCTTGGGCAGACTCAGTGAAAAACTGTTTTTT.